The 6 T cell receptor beta chains below were found in one sample sequenced in a study of blood T cell repertoires in COVID-19. Data came from immunoSEQ multiplex PCR; TCRdb stores just in-frame clones and leaves some out. The table has 100,000 to 150,000 clones, 75% to 90% seen once. Sequenced: peripheral blood. The receptors derive from a woman at least 80 years old with COVID-19, enrolled during active disease.

The V call is TRBV7-9, the J call TRBJ1-3, with 7 bases fitting TRBD1. The V gene's germline CDR1 is SEHNR and CDR2 FQNEAQ (reference sequence). CDR3 size: 14 residues. Unmatched junction bases numbered 7, after V lost 11 bases and J lost 0 bases. The CDR3 DNA reads TGTGCCTTCAGGGGGGTGGTCTCTGGAAACACCATATATTTT. Its protein is CAFRGVVSGNTIYF.

The chain carries TRBV2 and TRBJ1-5; D remains unclear. The ends were cut back, 1 base at V and 10 bases at J, with 11 bases in the middle. Germline lookup yields CDR1 SNHLY and CDR2 FYNNEI. This CDR3 spans 13 amino acids. This CDR3 is CASSEVSRLPQHF. For the CDR3, the DNA is TGTGCCAGCAGTGAAGTGTCCAGGCTCCCCCAGCATTTT.

This chain connects TRBV6-5 to TRBJ2-7; 11 bases line up with TRBD2. Germline lookup yields CDR1 MNHEY and CDR2 SVGAGI. Trimming removed 7 bases from V and 6 bases from J; junction bases left unmatched: 5. This CDR3 spans 13 amino acids. This chain's CDR3 is CASMTSGISEQYF. The DNA of the CDR3 is TGTGCCAGCATGACTAGCGGGATATCCGAGCAGTACTTC.

The chain carries TRBV7-2 and TRBJ1-2; the match to TRBD1 covers 9 bases. The junction had 5 bases not matched to a gene; V was cut back by 3 bases and J by 6 bases. This CDR3 has 14 residues. Germline CDR1 SGHTA, CDR2 FQGNSA. CDR3 loop: CASSFRQGEDGYTF. The CDR3 DNA sequence: TGTGCCAGCAGCTTCAGACAGGGGGAGGATGGCTACACCTTC.

The chain uses TRBV28 and TRBJ1-3; possibly TRBD1 for D (5 bases). Trimming took off 7 bases at V and 2 bases at J, with 12 bases between the two ends. CDR1 and CDR2 from the germline V gene are MDHEN and SYDVKM. This CDR3 is built from 14 residues. CDR3 amino acids: CASTIGGAGNTIYF. As DNA, the CDR3 is TGTGCCAGCACCATCGGAGGGGCTGGAAACACCATATATTTT.

A remark on this clone: The junction and the germline gene differ at one end; a read error may be behind it. This chain connects TRBV24-1 to TRBJ2-6; TRBD1 aligns across 11 bases. The CDR3 length is 13 residues. Germline loops: CDR1 KGHDR, CDR2 SFDVKD. The CDR3 coding sequence is TGTGCCACCATGGGGACAGGGGGCAACGTCCTGACTTTC. Translated: CATMGTGGNVLTF.